This TCR beta chain came from a study of vaccination effects on CD4 cells after COVID-19. Study overall: Participants received two doses of either the BNT162b2 or mRNA-1273 vaccine.

Sequencing was preceded by expansion of antigen-specific CD4+ T cells with viral peptide pools in the ViraFEST assay. Culturing for about ten days preceded CD4+ T cell isolation. Vaccine recipients had no previous SARS-CoV-2 infection; their nucleocapsid antibodies were negative. Each culture well received a few million PBMC. These cells were then cultured in IMDM with roughly 9 IU/ml IL-2 and 8.5 to 10 ug/ml peptides. CDR1 is MDHEN and CDR2 is SYDVKM in the germline V gene. The CDR3 runs 20 residues. J was trimmed by 8 bases and V by 2 bases; bases with no gene match: 21. Remarks on this clone: The antigen remains unidentified.

Here immunoSEQ multiplex PCR was the method, and the copy in TCRdb shows in-frame clones only, minus some. The sample lists approximately 28,000 clones; roughly 73% were seen once. Study-level points and caveats: The study dataset contains few convalescent patients and includes no early post-infection timepoints. Only a single clone (1 of 255 vaccine-induced clones in healthy vaccinees) cross-reacted with common cold coronaviruses.

The clonotype was recovered from a human donor who received a COVID-19 vaccine. Material: CD4+ T cells from PBMCs cultured with HCoV-NL63 spike peptides, obtained before COVID-19 vaccination. This chain uses TRBV28 with TRBJ2-3; TRBD2 agrees at 11 bases. The CDR3 DNA follows: TGTGCCAGCAGTTTAGGCCCCGGAACTAGCGGGAGATTAAGGGGAGGTACGCAGTATTTT. It yields the protein CASSLGPGTSGRLRGGTQYF.